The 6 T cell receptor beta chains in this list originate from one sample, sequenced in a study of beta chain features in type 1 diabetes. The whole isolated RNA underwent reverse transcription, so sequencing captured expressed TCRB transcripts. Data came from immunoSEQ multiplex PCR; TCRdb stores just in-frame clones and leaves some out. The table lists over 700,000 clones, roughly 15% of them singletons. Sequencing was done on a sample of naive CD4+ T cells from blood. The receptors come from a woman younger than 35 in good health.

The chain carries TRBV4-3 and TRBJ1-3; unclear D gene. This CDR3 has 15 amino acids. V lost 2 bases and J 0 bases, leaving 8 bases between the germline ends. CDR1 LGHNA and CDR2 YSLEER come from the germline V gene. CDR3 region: CASSQKTRSGNTIYF. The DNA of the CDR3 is TGCGCCAGCAGCCAAAAGACCCGCTCTGGAAACACCATATATTTT.

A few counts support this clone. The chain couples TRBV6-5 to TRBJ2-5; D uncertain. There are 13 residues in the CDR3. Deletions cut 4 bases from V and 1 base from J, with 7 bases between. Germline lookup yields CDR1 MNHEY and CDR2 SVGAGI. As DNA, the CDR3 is TGTGCCAGCAGTTTCGGTGGCCAAGAGACCCAGTACTTC. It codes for CASSFGGQETQYF.

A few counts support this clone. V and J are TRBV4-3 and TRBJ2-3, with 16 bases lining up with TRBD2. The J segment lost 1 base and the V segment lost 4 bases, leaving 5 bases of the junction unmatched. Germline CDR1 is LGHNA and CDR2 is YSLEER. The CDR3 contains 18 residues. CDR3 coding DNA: TGCGCCAGCAGCCGGGGACTAGCGGGAGGGGTTCGCACAGATACGCAGTATTTT. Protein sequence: CASSRGLAGGVRTDTQYF.

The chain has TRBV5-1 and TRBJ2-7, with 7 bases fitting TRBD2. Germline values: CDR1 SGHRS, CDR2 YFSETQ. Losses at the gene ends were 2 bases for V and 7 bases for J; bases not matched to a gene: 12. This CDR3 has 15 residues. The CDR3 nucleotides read TGCGCCAGCAGCTTCGGTAGCCCACCCGGGGGGGAGCAGTACTTC. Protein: CASSFGSPPGGEQYF.

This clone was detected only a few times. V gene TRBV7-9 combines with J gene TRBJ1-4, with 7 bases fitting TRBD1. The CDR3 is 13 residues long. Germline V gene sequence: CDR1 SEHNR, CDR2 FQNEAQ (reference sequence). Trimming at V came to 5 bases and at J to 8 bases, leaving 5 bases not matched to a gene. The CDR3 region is CASSAGQAEKLFF. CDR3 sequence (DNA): TGTGCCAGCAGCGCAGGACAGGCGGAAAAACTGTTTTTT.

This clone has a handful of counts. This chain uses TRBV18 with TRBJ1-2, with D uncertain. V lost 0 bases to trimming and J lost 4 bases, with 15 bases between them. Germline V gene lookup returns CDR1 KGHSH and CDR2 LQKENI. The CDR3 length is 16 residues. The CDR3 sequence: CASSPPESSVGYGYTF. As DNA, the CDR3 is TGTGCCAGCTCACCACCTGAATCGTCAGTGGGCTATGGCTACACCTTC.